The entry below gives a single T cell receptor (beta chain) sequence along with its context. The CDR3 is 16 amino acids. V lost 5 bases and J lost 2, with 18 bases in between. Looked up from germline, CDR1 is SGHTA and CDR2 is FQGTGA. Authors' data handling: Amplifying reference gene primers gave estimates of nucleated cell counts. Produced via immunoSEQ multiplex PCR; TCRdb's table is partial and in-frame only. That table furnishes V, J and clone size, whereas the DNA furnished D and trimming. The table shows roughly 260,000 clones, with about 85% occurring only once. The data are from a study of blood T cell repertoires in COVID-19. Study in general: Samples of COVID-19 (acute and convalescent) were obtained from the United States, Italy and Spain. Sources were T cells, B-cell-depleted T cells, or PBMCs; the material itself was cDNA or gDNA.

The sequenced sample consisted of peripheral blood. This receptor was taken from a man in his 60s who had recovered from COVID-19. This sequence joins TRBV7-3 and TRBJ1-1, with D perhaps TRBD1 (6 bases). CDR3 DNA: TGTGCCAGCAGCCCCGGGGGGCCGGGGAAAAACACTGAAGCTTTCTTT. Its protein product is CASSPGGPGKNTEAFF.